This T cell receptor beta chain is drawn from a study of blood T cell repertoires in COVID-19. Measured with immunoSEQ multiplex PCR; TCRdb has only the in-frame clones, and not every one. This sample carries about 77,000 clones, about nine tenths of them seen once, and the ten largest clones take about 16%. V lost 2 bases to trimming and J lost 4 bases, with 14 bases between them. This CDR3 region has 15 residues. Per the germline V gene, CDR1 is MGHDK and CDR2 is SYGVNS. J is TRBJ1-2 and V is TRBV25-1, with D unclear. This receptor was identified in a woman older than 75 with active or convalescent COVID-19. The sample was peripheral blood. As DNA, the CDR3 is TGTGCCAGCAGTGAAGAGCCCGGGGTAGGCTATGGCTACACCTTC. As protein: CASSEEPGVGYGYTF.